This entry lists 31 T cell receptor beta chains sequenced from one sample in a study of cytomegalovirus exposure and HLA in healthy donors. With 60 Vbeta and 13 Jbeta primers, the PCR was carried out. TCRdb's copy holds only in-frame clones and misses some; the assay was immunoSEQ multiplex PCR. The sample includes about 82,000 clones, over 75% of them seen just once. Sequencing was done on a sample of PBMCs. Receptors originate from a man in his forties or fifties in good health and CMV-seronegative.

The chain carries TRBV18 and TRBJ2-7; 7 bases are a match to TRBD2. Losses at the gene ends were 6 bases for V and 3 bases for J; bases not matched to a gene: 5. The germline gives CDR1 KGHSH, CDR2 LQKENI. This CDR3 is 13 amino acids long. The CDR3 coding sequence is TGTGCCAGCTCGCTCAGGGAGGGCTACGAGCAGTACTTC. It encodes CASSLREGYEQYF.

The V and J genes are TRBV19 and TRBJ1-5; D ambiguous. V lost 3 bases to trimming and J lost 7 bases, with 19 bases between them. CDR3 length: 16 residues. Germline V gene data show CDR1 as LNHDA and CDR2 as SQIVND (reference sequence). CDR3 amino acids: CASSMGFWRAGQPQHF. CDR3 nucleotide sequence: TGTGCCAGTAGTATGGGGTTTTGGAGGGCTGGACAGCCCCAGCATTTT.

V and J are TRBV28 and TRBJ2-3, with D tentatively TRBD1 (6 bases). CDR3 size: 19 residues. Germline CDR1 MDHEN, CDR2 SYDVKM. The V gene lost 6 bases and the J gene lost 2 bases, with 27 bases spanning the gap. DNA for the CDR3: TGTGCCAGCAGGCTAGGACAGATAGAAAAGAAAAGAAACACAGATACGCAGTATTTT. This encodes CASRLGQIEKKRNTDTQYF.

The table lists this clone with a few counts. This chain joins TRBV6-1 and TRBJ2-7; 7 bases are a match to TRBD1. The CDR3 runs to 17 residues. CDR1 is MNHNS, CDR2 SASEGT, per germline. With V trimmed by 0 bases and J by 1 base, 9 bases remained unmatched. The DNA for the CDR3 is TGTGCCAGCAGTGAAGCCGCTGGCCCGACAGGGTCCTACGAGCAGTACTTC. Amino acid sequence: CASSEAAGPTGSYEQYF.

This chain connects TRBV10-3 to TRBJ2-3, with D perhaps matching TRBD2 (5 bases). With 7 bases removed from V and 2 bases from J, the gap between germline ends came to 10 bases. The CDR3 extends over 13 amino acids. Germline assignment: CDR1 ENHRY and CDR2 SYGVKD. The CDR3 DNA is TGTGCCATCACCACCGGGAACACAGATACGCAGTATTTT. It encodes CAITTGNTDTQYF.

The chain links TRBV6-1 to TRBJ2-5; possibly TRBD2 for D (6 bases). The DNA matches TRBJ2-7 better at its end, which makes the J call doubtful. CDR1 and CDR2 (germline): MNHNS, SASEGT. The CDR3 sequence is 14 residues long. The CDR3 DNA reads TGTGCCAGCAGTGAAGAGGAGGGGCCCTACGAGCAGTACTTC. This translates into CASSEEEGPYEQYF.

This chain uses TRBV6-5 with TRBJ1-2, with 7 bases aligning to TRBD1. Germline CDR1 MNHEY, CDR2 SVGAGI. Trimming took 0 bases from V and 10 from J; bases not matched to a gene: 8. This CDR3 region has 14 residues. The CDR3 DNA reads as TGTGCCAGCAGTTACTCGAGGGACAGCTACTACTACACCTTC. It yields the protein CASSYSRDSYYYTF.

The chain uses TRBV7-3 and TRBJ2-3, with D tentatively TRBD2 (6 bases). The CDR3 runs to 14 residues. Germline-derived CDR1 and CDR2 are SGHTA and FQGTGA. V was pared by 5 bases and J by 0 bases, with 9 bases between. The CDR3, as DNA: TGTGCCAGCAGCCGGGGACTGAGCACAGATACGCAGTATTTT. It translates to CASSRGLSTDTQYF.

This clone is a singleton in its sample. The chain couples TRBV7-2 to TRBJ2-5, with a tentative D call TRBD1 (6 bases). CDR3 length equals 14 residues. Between the trimmed V and J ends, which lost 5 bases and 2 bases, there was a span of 12 bases. Germline loops: CDR1 SGHTA, CDR2 FQGNSA. The CDR3 nucleotides are TGTGCCAGCAGCCAGTGGACAGCTCAAGAGACCCAGTACTTC. This encodes CASSQWTAQETQYF.

This sequence joins TRBV28 and TRBJ2-5; TRBD1 might be the D (5 bases). CDR3 size: 15 residues. CDR1 MDHEN and CDR2 SYDVKM come from the germline V gene. The V end was cut by 2 bases, the J end by 5 bases, with 15 bases between. CDR3 protein: CASSLQGPRRETQYF. Here the CDR3 DNA reads TGTGCCAGCAGTTTACAGGGCCCTAGGCGGGAGACCCAGTACTTC.

This clone was recorded a few times. The chain links TRBV10-3 to TRBJ1-4, with 10 bases fitting TRBD1. This CDR3 is 16 amino acids long. V trimming: 3 bases; J trimming: 7 bases; junction bases outside the gene matches: 8. CDR1 ENHRY and CDR2 SYGVKD come from the germline V gene. CDR3 sequence reads: CAISDPTRDRGEKLFF. CDR3 coding DNA: TGTGCCATCAGTGACCCGACCCGGGACAGGGGTGAAAAACTGTTTTTT.

This clone appeared a few times. J is TRBJ1-1 and V is TRBV29-1; 12 nucleotides align to TRBD1. The CDR3 has 12 residues. V lost 4 bases, J lost 10 bases, and 4 bases stayed unmatched. Germline V gene data show CDR1 as SQVTM and CDR2 as ANQGSEA. The CDR3 loop reads CSVVGQGARAFF. DNA for the CDR3: TGCAGCGTTGTGGGACAGGGGGCCAGAGCTTTCTTT.

This chain uses TRBV11-2 with TRBJ1-5; 8 bases map to TRBD1. There are 15 residues in the CDR3. The J segment lost 8 bases and the V segment lost 0 bases, leaving 6 bases of the junction unmatched. CDR1 and CDR2 from the germline V gene are SGHAT and FQNNGV. The CDR3 DNA follows: TGTGCCAGCAGCTTAGATGACAGGGGAGGTGAGCCCCAGCATTTT. Protein sequence: CASSLDDRGGEPQHF. Variable domain in full (rest from reference TRBV11-2 and TRBJ1-5): EAGVAQSPRYKIIEKRQSVAFWCNPISGHATLYWYQQILGQGPKLLIQFQNNGVVDDSQLPKDRFSAERLKGVDSTLKIQPAKLEDSAVYLCASSLDDRGGEPQHFGDGTRLSIL.

This clone was seen a handful of times. V and J are TRBV28 and TRBJ1-6, with D maybe TRBD1 (5 bases). CDR3 length equals 15 residues. V was trimmed by 1 base and J by 3 bases, leaving 7 bases between them. The germline V gene has CDR1 MDHEN and CDR2 SYDVKM. The CDR3 loop reads CASSLYDSYNSPLHF. The CDR3 DNA reads as TGTGCCAGCAGTTTATATGACAGCTATAATTCACCCCTCCACTTT.

This clone was picked up one time. This chain links TRBV2 with TRBJ2-5; 12 bases agree with TRBD2. The CDR3 is 16 residues long. J lost 2 bases, V lost 4 bases, and 5 bases had no gene match. CDR1 is SNHLY, CDR2 FYNNEI, per germline. The CDR3 is CASSGGLAGVQETQYF. The CDR3 nucleotides are TGTGCCAGCAGTGGGGGACTAGCGGGTGTTCAAGAGACCCAGTACTTC. Complete variable domain (other parts from reference TRBV2 and TRBJ2-5): EPEVTQTPSHQVTQMGQEVILRCVPISNHLYFYWYRQILGQKVEFLVSFYNNEISEKSEIFDDQFSVERPDGSNFTLKIRSTKLEDSAMYFCASSGGLAGVQETQYFGPGTRLLVL.

CDR3 region: CASSAMGTGRQPQHF. Written as DNA, the CDR3 is TGTGCCAGCAGTGCGATGGGGACAGGGAGGCAGCCCCAGCATTTT. This sequence joins TRBV6-1 and TRBJ1-5; TRBD1 matches at 9 bases. V trimming: 4 bases; J trimming: 7 bases; junction bases outside the gene matches: 8. Germline CDR1 and CDR2: MNHNS and SASEGT. CDR3 length: 15 amino acids.

This clone was counted only a few times. CDR3 region: CASSFGQGYEQYF. For the CDR3, the DNA is TGTGCCAGTAGCTTCGGACAGGGCTACGAGCAGTACTTC. The chain combines TRBV19 with TRBJ2-7; 8 bases line up with TRBD1. Per germline, CDR1 LNHDA and CDR2 SQIVND (reference sequence). The ends lost 6 bases at V and 3 bases at J; junction bases unmatched: 4. The CDR3 loop spans 13 amino acids.

V usage is TRBV5-4 and J usage is TRBJ2-2, with 7 nucleotides matching TRBD2. Per the germline V gene, CDR1 is SGHNT and CDR2 is YYREEE (reference sequence). J gave up 1 base and V 2 bases, and 2 bases lay outside the gene matches. The CDR3 is made up of 15 amino acids. The DNA of the CDR3 is TGTGCCAGCAGCTTCGGCGGGGGGAACACCGGGGAGCTGTTTTTT. Translation gives CASSFGGGNTGELFF.

The J gene is TRBJ2-7, the V gene TRBV27, with TRBD1 matching over 9 bases. This CDR3 spans 16 amino acids. The germline CDR1 and CDR2 sequences are MNHEY and SMNVEV (reference sequence). V gave up 6 bases and J gave up 4 bases; unmatched junction bases: 13. The CDR3 sequence: CASSPRGQGRKYEQYF. CDR3 DNA: TGTGCCAGCAGCCCTAGGGGACAGGGTCGCAAGTACGAGCAGTACTTC.

The chain links TRBV15 to TRBJ2-7, with a tentative D call TRBD2 (5 bases). From germline, CDR1 is LNHNV and CDR2 YYDKDF (reference sequence). The V and J ends lost 0 bases and 4 bases respectively, with 10 bases between them. This CDR3 spans 14 amino acids. The CDR3 sequence: CATSRDYSGYEQYF. CDR3 nucleotides: TGTGCCACCAGCAGAGATTATTCGGGATACGAGCAGTACTTC.

The J gene is TRBJ2-3, the V gene TRBV7-2; TRBD2 matches at 16 bases. This CDR3 has 15 amino acids. V was clipped by 6 bases and J by 9 bases; unmatched bases: 6. Germline lookup yields CDR1 SGHTA and CDR2 FQGNSA. The CDR3 reads CASRAGTSGGVTQYF. As DNA, the CDR3 is TGTGCCAGCAGGGCCGGGACTAGCGGGGGGGTAACGCAGTATTTT. Together with reference TRBV7-2 and TRBJ2-3, the CDR3 gives the full variable domain: GAGVSQSPSNKVTEKGKDVELRCDPISGHTALYWYRQSLGQGLEFLIYFQGNSAPDKSGLPSDRFSAERTGGSVSTLTIQRTQQEDSAVYLCASRAGTSGGVTQYFGPGTRLTVL.

V is TRBV2 and J is TRBJ2-5, with D possibly being TRBD1 (6 bases). Germline V gene data show CDR1 as SNHLY and CDR2 as FYNNEI. V lost 6 bases and J lost 1, with 9 bases in between. This CDR3 comprises 13 residues. The CDR3: CASRKDSQETQYF. The CDR3 DNA sequence: TGTGCCAGCAGAAAGGACAGCCAAGAGACCCAGTACTTC.

This clone was observed once. The chain has TRBV5-1 and TRBJ1-2, with D possibly being TRBD1 (6 bases). Germline values: CDR1 SGHRS, CDR2 YFSETQ. V lost 1 base, J lost 6 bases, and 16 bases lay in between. This CDR3 region has 15 residues. The CDR3 DNA reads as TGCGCCAGCAGCTTGCCTAACAGGGACGGGGATGGCTACACCTTC. This translates into CASSLPNRDGDGYTF.

This chain connects TRBV6-5 to TRBJ2-5; 10 bases match TRBD2. The end of the DNA fits TRBJ2-7 better, so the J call may be wrong. The CDR3 covers 15 residues. Germline V gene sequence: CDR1 MNHEY, CDR2 SVGAGI. DNA for the CDR3: TGTGCCAGCAGTTACTCTCCTAGCGGGGGCTACGAGCAGTACTTC. It is translated as CASSYSPSGGYEQYF.

The gene calls are TRBV7-2 and TRBJ2-5, with 10 bases that match TRBD2. The ends lost 1 base at V and 6 bases at J; junction bases unmatched: 5. CDR3 length equals 15 residues. Germline V gene lookup returns CDR1 SGHTA and CDR2 FQGNSA. The CDR3 here is CASSLGLAGVQTQYF. CDR3 sequence (DNA): TGTGCCAGCAGCTTAGGACTAGCGGGCGTACAGACCCAGTACTTC.

This clone was seen a handful of times. The chain employs TRBV6-6 and TRBJ2-1, with D unresolved. The CDR3 covers 13 residues. Germline V gene sequence: CDR1 MNHNY, CDR2 SVGAGI (reference sequence). V was shortened by 0 bases and J by 7 bases, with 7 bases between the two germline ends. The chain's CDR3 is CASSYSSLNEQFF. For the CDR3, the DNA is TGTGCCAGCAGTTACTCGTCCTTGAATGAGCAGTTCTTC.

The chain joins TRBV6-6 to TRBJ1-3; 7 nucleotides agree with TRBD1. CDR3 length: 15 residues. Unmatched junction bases numbered 4, after V lost 5 bases and J lost 0 bases. Germline V gene sequence: CDR1 MNHNY, CDR2 SVGAGI (reference sequence). The CDR3 DNA is TGTGCCAGCAGTCACCGGGACAGCTCTGGAAACACCATATATTTT. This sequence encodes CASSHRDSSGNTIYF.

The chain joins TRBV7-2 to TRBJ2-7; 9 nucleotides line up with TRBD1. Germline trimming cut 4 bases from V and 1 base from J; bases unmatched to any gene: 11. CDR1 and CDR2 from the germline V gene are SGHTA and FQGNSA. The CDR3 loop spans 17 amino acids. The CDR3 spells CASSSRGRDRASYEQYF. CDR3 in DNA: TGTGCCAGCAGCTCCCGAGGTCGGGACAGGGCTTCCTACGAGCAGTACTTC.

The chain couples TRBV6-5 to TRBJ1-1; tentatively, D is TRBD1 (5 bases). This CDR3 has 12 residues. Germline V lookup: CDR1 MNHEY, CDR2 SVGAGI. The germline V and J ends were trimmed by 8 bases and 9 bases, with 16 bases remaining between them. The CDR3 region is CASGAGSTKAFF. The CDR3 region has the DNA TGTGCCAGCGGGGCAGGGTCGACGAAAGCTTTCTTT.

This clone has a single count. The chain recombines TRBV6-5 with TRBJ1-4, with D possibly matching TRBD1 (5 bases). V was pared by 2 bases and J by 2 bases, with 12 bases between. The CDR3 is 16 residues long. Germline V CDR1 and CDR2: MNHEY, SVGAGI. The CDR3: CASSYETVPTNEKLFF. The CDR3 bases are TGTGCCAGCAGTTACGAGACAGTACCCACTAATGAAAAACTGTTTTTT.

The table lists this clone with a few counts. V usage is TRBV6-1 and J usage is TRBJ2-2; TRBD1 aligns across 8 bases. Germline V gene data show CDR1 as MNHNS and CDR2 as SASEGT. This CDR3 contains 14 residues. Germline trimming cut 6 bases from V and 1 base from J; bases unmatched to any gene: 1. This CDR3 reads CASRGTGNTGELFF. The CDR3 DNA reads as TGTGCCAGCAGGGGGACAGGGAACACCGGGGAGCTGTTTTTT.